This TCR beta chain came from a study of metastatic and nonmetastatic thyroid tumors. Ten or more counts support this clone. Methods used by the authors: A papillary thyroid cancer distant-metastasis classifier was built from CDR3 differences across clinicopathological groups. TCRdb reprocessed the PCR reads via MiXCR. The V and J calls here are based on TCRdb, not the publication. The repertoire has 53,000 or so clones, approximately 22% of them found once; the top ten carry roughly 4.2%. Thyroid surgery had not been preceded by any treatment in any patient. The sample taken for sequencing was blood. The receptor was derived from a female donor with papillary thyroid cancer or a benign thyroid nodule (not recorded which). Some clones in this sample may be carry-over from other donors' samples.

CDR3 amino acids: CSAREMGFGIEAFF. The CDR3 DNA is TGCAGTGCTAGAGAGATGGGTTTTGGAATTGAAGCTTTCTTT. The chain combines TRBV20-1 with TRBJ1-1; D ambiguous. The CDR3 has 14 amino acids. Germline V gene data show CDR1 as DFQATT and CDR2 as SNEGSKA (reference sequence). Trimming left V 0 bases short and J 7 bases short, with 15 bases between.